The next 28 T cell receptor beta chains were all read from a single sample in a study of blood T cell repertoires in COVID-19. Sequencing was performed with immunoSEQ multiplex PCR; in TCRdb, only in-frame clones are kept and a portion is missing. The sample lists roughly 76,000 clones; roughly 85% were seen once. Source material: peripheral blood. These TCRs come from a man under 40 with acute or convalescent COVID-19.

This chain connects TRBV3-1 (or the pseudogene TRBV3-2) to TRBJ2-3; D ambiguous. CDR1 is LGHDT and CDR2 is YNNKEL in the germline V gene (reference sequence). Between the trimmed V and J ends, which lost 4 bases and 7 bases, there was a span of 9 bases. The CDR3 covers 12 residues. For the CDR3, the DNA is TGTGCCAGCAGCCCCCACCAGAATACGCAGTATTTT. The encoded protein is CASSPHQNTQYF.

The chain combines TRBV9 with TRBJ2-1; 7 bases align to TRBD1. Germline assignment: CDR1 SGDLS and CDR2 YYNGEE. This CDR3 is built from 15 residues. The trim removed 4 bases at V and 8 bases at J, leaving 12 bases unmatched. As DNA, the CDR3 is TGTGCCAGCAGCCCTGGGACAGCCAAGGGCGATGAGCAGTTCTTC. Translated, it gives CASSPGTAKGDEQFF. Using reference TRBV9 and TRBJ2-1 for the parts outside the CDR3, the full variable domain is DSGVTQTPKHLITATGQRVTLRCSPRSGDLSVYWYQQSLDQGLQFLIQYYNGEERAKGNILERFSAQQFPDLHSELNLSSLELGDSALYFCASSPGTAKGDEQFFGPGTRLTVL.

This rearrangement joins TRBV28 to TRBJ1-6, with 9 nucleotides matching TRBD1. Losses at the gene ends were 10 bases for V and 6 bases for J; bases not matched to a gene: 4. The CDR3 runs 13 residues. The germline V gene encodes CDR1 MDHEN and CDR2 SYDVKM. The CDR3 DNA follows: TGTGCCATTCGGGACAGGGCTAATTCACCCCTCCACTTT. This encodes CAIRDRANSPLHF. The full variable domain, in which reference TRBV28 and TRBJ1-6 provide the parts outside the CDR3, is DVKVTQSSRYLVKRTGEKVFLECVQDMDHENMFWYRQDPGLGLRLIYFSYDVKMKEKGDIPEGYSVSREKKERFSLILESASTNQTSMYLCAIRDRANSPLHFGNGTRLTVT.

In the case of this clone: In the same sample, other DNA sequences code for this CDR3. V gene TRBV19 combines with J gene TRBJ2-2; 8 positions match TRBD2. Germline values: CDR1 LNHDA, CDR2 SQIVND (reference sequence). The CDR3 totals 14 residues. After removal of 8 bases from V and 6 bases from J, the junction contained 8 bases not matched to a gene. CDR3 bases: TGTGCCAGTGGGACTAGGGGGGCGTCCGGGGAGCTGTTTTTT. This codes for CASGTRGASGELFF.

This rearrangement joins TRBV18 to TRBJ2-3; TRBD2 matches 7 bases. V shed 3 bases, J shed 0 bases, and the junction held 3 bases outside the gene matches. CDR3 length equals 15 residues. Per the germline V gene, CDR1 is KGHSH and CDR2 is LQKENI. The DNA for the CDR3 is TGTGCCAGCTCACCGGGACTAACCAGCACAGATACGCAGTATTTT. This gives the protein CASSPGLTSTDTQYF.

This clone was seen more than once but under ten times. This chain joins TRBV7-9 and TRBJ2-3; 8 positions agree with TRBD2. The CDR3 loop spans 17 amino acids. The junction had 16 bases not matched to a gene; V was cut back by 5 bases and J by 6 bases. Germline V gene lookup returns CDR1 SEHNR and CDR2 FQNEAQ (reference sequence). Here the CDR3 DNA reads TGTGCCAGCAGCCGTCCCGGGACTAGAGGGGGGATGGATACGCAGTATTTT. Translation gives CASSRPGTRGGMDTQYF. Drawing the rest from reference TRBV7-9 and TRBJ2-3, the complete variable domain is DTGVSQNPRHKITKRGQNVTFRCDPISEHNRLYWYRQTLGQGPEFLTYFQNEAQLEKSRLLSDRFSAERPKGSFSTLEIQRTEQGDSAMYLCASSRPGTRGGMDTQYFGPGTRLTVL.

This clone was picked up a small number of times. The chain recombines TRBV7-9 with TRBJ2-3; D may be TRBD2 (6 bases). With 4 bases removed from V and 5 bases from J, the gap between germline ends came to 13 bases. The CDR3 totals 14 residues. In germline, CDR1 is SEHNR, CDR2 FQNEAQ (reference sequence). CDR3 residues: CASSYGTLLDTQYF. CDR3 coding DNA: TGTGCCAGCAGCTACGGGACTCTCCTAGATACGCAGTATTTT.

The chain links TRBV7-2 to TRBJ2-5; 8 bases are shared with TRBD2. V shed 5 bases and J 4 bases; nucleotides not matched to a gene: 9. Germline assignment: CDR1 SGHTA and CDR2 FQGNSA. The CDR3 length is 15 residues. The CDR3, as DNA: TGTGCCAGCAGCCTCGGGGGACTAGGCGGAGAGACCCAGTACTTC. It codes for CASSLGGLGGETQYF.

The rearrangement uses TRBV28 and TRBJ2-1; maybe TRBD2 (5 bases). Germline CDR1 MDHEN, CDR2 SYDVKM. There are 14 residues in the CDR3. V gave up 6 bases and J gave up 5 bases, with 14 bases separating them. As DNA, the CDR3 is TGTGCCAGCAGGCCCGACGGGGTAAACAATGAGCAGTTCTTC. Encoded protein: CASRPDGVNNEQFF.

This rearrangement joins TRBV7-2 to TRBJ2-1; 8 positions match TRBD1. Germline CDR1 SGHTA, CDR2 FQGNSA. Trimming took 5 bases from V and 2 from J; bases not matched to a gene: 14. This CDR3 spans 18 amino acids. CDR3 bases: TGTGCCAGCAGCAGGCAGGGGGCGTCGATTTGGACCTACAATGAGCAGTTCTTC. Translating gives CASSRQGASIWTYNEQFF.

This sequence joins TRBV6-5 and TRBJ2-4; D unresolved. V lost 4 bases and J 0 bases, leaving 13 bases between the germline ends. The CDR3 has 16 amino acids. The V gene's germline CDR1 is MNHEY and CDR2 SVGAGI. The CDR3 DNA is TGTGCCAGCAGTTCGGATTGGGCTCTAGCCAAAAACATTCAGTACTTC. It translates to CASSSDWALAKNIQYF.

This rearrangement joins TRBV29-1 to TRBJ2-1, with D perhaps matching TRBD2 (6 bases). The CDR3 spans 16 residues. CDR1 is SQVTM, CDR2 ANQGSEA, per germline. V was pared by 0 bases and J by 1 base, with 13 bases between. The CDR3: CSVEDPRRESYNEQFF. In nucleotides, the CDR3 is TGCAGCGTTGAAGATCCGAGGAGGGAGTCCTACAATGAGCAGTTCTTC.

The chain uses TRBV19 and TRBJ2-1; weak D call: TRBD1 (6 bases). This CDR3 has 13 amino acids. Germline-derived CDR1 and CDR2 are LNHDA and SQIVND (reference sequence). V shed 6 bases and J shed 4 bases, with 10 bases lying between them. Written as DNA, the CDR3 is TGTGCCAGTAGCCCGACAGGTTACAATGAGCAGTTCTTC. It specifies CASSPTGYNEQFF.

V and J are TRBV12-3 or TRBV12-4 and TRBJ1-4; no clear D. Trimming cost V 4 bases and J 7 bases, with 4 bases left between them. The CDR3 sequence is 11 residues long. In DNA form, the CDR3 reads TGTGCCAGCAGTTCGTCTGAAAAACTGTTTTTT. Translated, it gives CASSSSEKLFF.

As to this clone: At one end, the junction sequence differs from germline, possibly due to a read error. This chain joins TRBV9 and TRBJ2-7; 7 positions agree with TRBD2. The CDR3 is 15 residues long. CDR1 SGDLS and CDR2 YYNGEE come from the germline V gene. The CDR3 DNA reads TGTGCCAGCAGCGCCTCTCGGGACTATCGTAGGGGTTTGGACTTC. It translates to CASSASRDYRRGLDF.

The chain carries TRBV30 and TRBJ2-1, with TRBD2 as a possible D gene (6 bases). This CDR3 comprises 16 residues. Germline CDR1 GTSNPN, CDR2 SVGIG (reference sequence). V shed 0 bases and J shed 1 base, with 13 bases lying between them. CDR3 bases: TGTGCCTGGAGTGTTTACGGGAGAAAGTCCTACAATGAGCAGTTCTTC. Encoded protein: CAWSVYGRKSYNEQFF.

The V gene is TRBV28, the J gene TRBJ2-3, with 8 bases identical to TRBD1. The CDR3 is 15 residues long. The junction had 2 bases not matched to a gene; V was cut back by 3 bases and J by 0 bases. Germline V gene sequence: CDR1 MDHEN, CDR2 SYDVKM. The CDR3 region is CASSFQGASTDTQYF. The CDR3, as DNA: TGTGCCAGCAGTTTTCAGGGGGCGAGCACAGATACGCAGTATTTT.

The J gene is TRBJ2-5, the V gene TRBV6-2 or TRBV6-3; D unresolved. From germline, CDR1 is MNHEY and CDR2 SVGEGT. The CDR3 is 13 amino acids. V lost 2 bases to trimming and J lost 4 bases, with 8 bases between them. The CDR3: CASSYLRRETQYF. The DNA for the CDR3 is TGTGCCAGCAGTTACCTCCGCAGAGAGACCCAGTACTTC.

The chain links TRBV28 to TRBJ2-1, with TRBD2 identical over 9 bases. CDR1 and CDR2 from the germline V gene are MDHEN and SYDVKM. The CDR3 is made up of 14 amino acids. Losses at the gene ends were 2 bases for V and 8 bases for J; bases not matched to a gene: 4. CDR3 sequence: CASSLAGGPYEQFF. Here the CDR3 DNA reads TGTGCCAGCAGTTTAGCGGGAGGGCCTTATGAGCAGTTCTTC.

The rearrangement uses TRBV2 and TRBJ2-7; maybe TRBD1 (6 bases). V gave up 6 bases and J gave up 0 bases, with 12 bases separating them. In germline, CDR1 is SNHLY, CDR2 FYNNEI. The CDR3 consists of 14 residues. CDR3 sequence (DNA): TGTGCCAGCAGCCGGACAGCCCTCTCCTACGAGCAGTACTTC. Its protein is CASSRTALSYEQYF.

The V call is TRBV4-3, the J call TRBJ2-2; TRBD1 aligns across 7 bases. Germline CDR1 is LGHNA and CDR2 is YSLEER. Germline trimming cut 4 bases from V and 1 base from J; bases unmatched to any gene: 3. There are 15 residues in the CDR3. For the CDR3, the DNA is TGCGCCAGCAGCCTTCGGACAGGGAACACCGGGGAGCTGTTTTTT. This encodes CASSLRTGNTGELFF.

V is TRBV12-5 and J is TRBJ2-1; 10 nucleotides align to TRBD2. Germline CDR1 is LGHNT and CDR2 is FRNRAP. CDR3 length equals 14 residues. Trimming removed 7 bases from V and 9 bases from J; junction bases left unmatched: 9. Here the CDR3 reads CASDTLAGGSEQFF. CDR3 in DNA: TGTGCTAGTGACACCTTAGCGGGAGGAAGTGAGCAGTTCTTC.

The chain carries TRBV27 and TRBJ2-5; D might be TRBD2 (5 bases). The V end lost 5 bases, the J end lost 1 base, and 8 bases lay between the germline ends. In germline, CDR1 is MNHEY, CDR2 SMNVEV (reference sequence). The CDR3 loop spans 13 amino acids. The CDR3 loop reads CASSPGLQETQYF. The CDR3 bases are TGTGCCAGCAGTCCCGGACTCCAAGAGACCCAGTACTTC.

The V gene is TRBV11-3, the J gene TRBJ2-5; 12 nucleotides agree with TRBD2. CDR1 and CDR2 from the germline V gene are SGHNT and YENEEA. Trimming removed 3 bases from V and 2 bases from J; junction bases left unmatched: 1. This CDR3 is 15 amino acids long. CDR3 DNA: TGTGCCAGCAGCTTTGGACTAGCGGGACAAGAGACCCAGTACTTC. The encoded protein is CASSFGLAGQETQYF.

V is TRBV7-9 and J is TRBJ1-6; 9 bases are a match to TRBD1. The CDR3 is made up of 14 amino acids. J lost 7 bases, V lost 3 bases, and 1 base had no gene match. Looked up from germline, CDR1 is SEHNR and CDR2 is FQNEAQ (reference sequence). In nucleotides, the CDR3 is TGTGCCAGCAGCTTCGGGACAGGGAATTCACCCCTCCACTTT. Translated, it gives CASSFGTGNSPLHF.

The chain uses TRBV27 and TRBJ2-7, with TRBD2 as a possible D gene (6 bases). The CDR3 has 15 amino acids. Per the germline V gene, CDR1 is MNHEY and CDR2 is SMNVEV (reference sequence). V shed 0 bases and J shed 1 base, with 10 bases lying between them. DNA for the CDR3: TGTGCCAGCAGTTTATCTGTTAGCGGATCCTACGAGCAGTACTTC. This translates into CASSLSVSGSYEQYF.

This sequence joins TRBV6-1 and TRBJ2-2; TRBD2 matches 14 bases. V shed 4 bases, J shed 4 bases, and the junction held 5 bases outside the gene matches. This CDR3 is built from 17 residues. The germline V gene has CDR1 MNHNS and CDR2 SASEGT. The CDR3, as DNA: TGTGCCAGCAGTGGGGGACTAGCGGGAGTTGGCACCGGGGAGCTGTTTTTT. It is translated as CASSGGLAGVGTGELFF.

The V gene is TRBV18, the J gene TRBJ2-3, with TRBD1 as a possible D gene (5 bases). Trimming left V 1 base short and J 7 bases short, with 6 bases between. The V gene's germline CDR1 is KGHSH and CDR2 LQKENI. This CDR3 region has 12 residues. CDR3: CASSPQGNTQYF. In nucleotides, the CDR3 is TGTGCCAGCTCACCACAGGGGAATACGCAGTATTTT.